The clone carrying this T cell receptor beta chain showed up many times. Its antigen is currently unknown. The data belong to a study of identical twins. General study points: For cord blood, abundant beta clonotypes had fewer insertions, unlike memory repertoires, which showed none.

The CDR3 contains 13 residues. In germline, CDR1 is SGHRS, CDR2 YFSETQ. With 3 bases removed from V and 1 base from J, the gap between germline ends came to 7 bases. Template switching added a universal primer site; cDNA carried unique molecular identifiers. From the 5' RACE reads, TCRdb called clonotypes with MiXCR, one entry per CDR3 protein. The sample consists of around 370,000 distinct CDR3 sequences, about 10% of them appearing once. Each donor (without exception) was a healthy Caucasian. This sequence originates from a woman in her fifties or sixties in good health. The chain combines TRBV5-1 with TRBJ2-5; possible D gene TRBD1, 5 bases. Sequenced material: naive T cells sorted from blood. The CDR3 region is CASSSTGQETQYF. The CDR3 DNA reads as TGCGCCAGCAGCTCCACAGGCCAAGAGACCCAGTACTTC.